The 6 T cell receptor beta chains presented below share a single source sample, sequenced in a study of response to subunit inactivated influenza vaccine listed by TCRdb under 2018. Libraries were built with RT-PCR. Instrument used: Illumina HiSeq 2500. In TCRdb, the public reads were trimmed at Q25 with fastp and aligned with MiXCR, with productive beta chains retained. Identical CDR3 protein sequences are pooled into one entry, listed with their most common genes and DNA. Here the sample has hundreds of thousands of distinct CDR3 sequences; around 20% occur a single time. Jointly, the top ten make up roughly 11% of the sample. The sequences come from PBMCs from blood, collected about 5 days after vaccination. These receptor sequences come from a middle-aged man who received an inactivated influenza vaccine. Donor details come from another sample of the same person, matched by shared clones.

This chain joins TRBV20-1 and TRBJ1-2, with D unresolved. Germline V gene data show CDR1 as DFQATT and CDR2 as SNEGSKA (reference sequence). The CDR3 extends over 13 amino acids. Trimming removed 3 bases at V and 4 bases at J, with 12 bases between. As DNA, the CDR3 is TGCAGTGCTAGCCCTACTACTAGCTATGGCTACACCTTC. As protein: CSASPTTSYGYTF.

V gene TRBV6-5 combines with J gene TRBJ1-1; tentatively, D is TRBD1 (5 bases). The CDR3 is made up of 12 amino acids. Per germline, CDR1 MNHEY and CDR2 SVGAGI. Trimming removed 5 bases from V and 10 bases from J, with 14 bases in between. This CDR3 is CASSSTGEPAFF. For the CDR3, the DNA is TGTGCCAGCAGTAGCACGGGGGAGCCAGCTTTCTTT.

This clonotype has just a few counts. The V gene is TRBV7-2, the J gene TRBJ2-7, with 8 bases identical to TRBD2. This CDR3 has 14 residues. The V segment lost 1 base and the J segment 3 bases; nucleotides outside the gene matches: 2. Germline assignment: CDR1 SGHTA and CDR2 FQGNSA. CDR3 in DNA: TGTGCCAGCAGCTTAGACGGGGGGGGCTACGAGCAGTACTTC. Translation: CASSLDGGGYEQYF.

The chain employs TRBV24-1 and TRBJ2-1; 16 bases are shared with TRBD2. The J segment lost 4 bases and the V segment lost 3 bases, leaving 11 bases of the junction unmatched. CDR1 is KGHDR and CDR2 is SFDVKD in the germline V gene. The length of the CDR3 is 20 residues. This CDR3 reads CATSDPPGLAGGPAYNEQFF. The CDR3, as DNA: TGTGCCACCAGTGATCCCCCGGGACTAGCGGGAGGGCCGGCTTACAATGAGCAGTTCTTC.

The V call is TRBV12-3 or TRBV12-4, the J call TRBJ2-1; D unclear. V lost 4 bases to trimming and J lost 1 base, with 8 bases between them. The CDR3 has 14 amino acids. The CDR3 region has the DNA TGTGCCAGCAGTTCTTTCGAGTCCTACAATGAGCAGTTCTTC. Translated: CASSSFESYNEQFF.

This clonotype was seen many times. The V and J genes are TRBV12-3 or TRBV12-4 and TRBJ2-7; D is perhaps TRBD1 (5 bases). CDR3 length: 16 amino acids. V lost 3 bases and J 0 bases, leaving 15 bases between the germline ends. This CDR3 reads CASSFVPDMSSYEQYF. CDR3 bases: TGTGCCAGCAGTTTTGTTCCGGACATGAGCTCCTACGAGCAGTACTTC.